These T cell receptor beta chains were read from a single sample in a study of blood T cell repertoires in COVID-19. This table comes from immunoSEQ multiplex PCR, and its TCRdb copy is limited to in-frame clones, with some not included. The profile shows some 250,000 clones, more than 85% of them singletons. The sequenced sample was PBMCs or T cells enriched from blood (not recorded which). The receptor source for this set is a middle-aged man who had recovered from COVID-19. CDR3s leave out the opening cysteine and the closing phenylalanine or tryptophan. D genes are given only for firm matches.

TRBV5-5	TRBJ1-2	TRBD1	ASSLGTGTGYYGYT
TRBV27	TRBJ2-7	TRBD1	ASRKVVGTGIDYEQY
TRBV12-5	TRBJ1-5	TRBD1	ASGLFRDSDYSNQPQH
TRBV5-1	TRBJ2-1	NA	ASSLGGTALSYNEQF
TRBV28	TRBJ2-1	NA	ASSNRGGEQF
TRBV28	TRBJ2-7	NA	ASSPITQTTYEQY
TRBV5-6	TRBJ2-3	TRBD2	ASSLGLAGGPGSDTQY
TRBV27	TRBJ2-3	NA	ASSFMGGQRTDTQY
TRBV29-1	TRBJ2-3	NA	SVRTNPPDTQY
TRBV30	TRBJ2-7	NA	AWSLSGYEQY
TRBV28	TRBJ1-1	NA	ASSLLGANTEAF
TRBV9	TRBJ2-3	TRBD2	ASSIRTSGGEADTQY
TRBV6-6	TRBJ2-7	NA	ASSFSGKWPYEQY
TRBV11-2	TRBJ2-2	NA	ASSLGRLAMNTGELF
TRBV19	TRBJ1-6	NA	ASRTGLLNSPLH
TRBV7-2	TRBJ1-3	TRBD1	ASSYVPGQGLGNTIY
TRBV24-1	TRBJ2-3	TRBD2	ATSDLVAGPDTLSTDTQY
TRBV28	TRBJ2-5	TRBD2	ASSPGTSGRAPPETQY
TRBV10-3	TRBJ2-7	NA	AISARSDEQY
TRBV6-2/TRBV6-3	TRBJ2-7	NA	ASSFSGYEQY